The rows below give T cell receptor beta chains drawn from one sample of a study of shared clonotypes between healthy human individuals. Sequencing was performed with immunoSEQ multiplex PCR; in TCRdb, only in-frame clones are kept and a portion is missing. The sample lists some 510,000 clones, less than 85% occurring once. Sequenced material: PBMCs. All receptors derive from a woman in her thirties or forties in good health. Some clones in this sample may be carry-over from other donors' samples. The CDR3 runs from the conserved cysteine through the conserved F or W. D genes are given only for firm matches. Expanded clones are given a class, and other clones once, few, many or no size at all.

CDR3 protein: CAWNKGNSGNTIYF
CDR3 DNA: TGTGCCTGGAACAAAGGGAACTCTGGAAACACCATATATTTT
J gene: TRBJ1-3
D gene: .
clone size: .
V gene: TRBV30

CDR3 protein: CASRGYAGLADQETQYF
CDR3 DNA: TGTGCCAGCAGGGGATACGCTGGACTAGCGGACCAAGAGACCCAGTACTTC
J gene: TRBJ2-5
D gene: TRBD2
clone size: few
V gene: TRBV2

CDR3 protein: CASSFLGQGFSYEQYF
CDR3 DNA: TGCGCCAGCAGCTTTTTAGGACAGGGCTTTTCCTACGAGCAGTACTTC
J gene: TRBJ2-7
D gene: TRBD1
clone size: .
V gene: TRBV5-1

CDR3 protein: CASSLWGAQTEAFF
CDR3 DNA: TGCGCCAGCAGCTTGTGGGGGGCGCAAACTGAAGCTTTCTTT
J gene: TRBJ1-1
D gene: .
clone size: .
V gene: TRBV5-1

CDR3 protein: CASSPTGANVLTF
CDR3 DNA: TGTGCCAGTAGTCCGACAGGGGCCAACGTCCTGACTTTC
J gene: TRBJ2-6
D gene: .
clone size: .
V gene: TRBV19

CDR3 protein: CASSDSRQGSEQYF
CDR3 DNA: TGTGCCAGCAGTGACTCCAGACAGGGCAGCGAGCAGTACTTC
J gene: TRBJ2-7
D gene: TRBD1
clone size: .
V gene: TRBV2

CDR3 protein: CASSERDGHNEQFF
CDR3 DNA: TGTGCCAGCAGTGAACGGGACGGTCACAATGAGCAGTTCTTC
J gene: TRBJ2-1
D gene: .
clone size: many
V gene: TRBV2

CDR3 protein: CSAGRSYEQYF
CDR3 DNA: TGCAGTGCAGGGAGATCCTACGAGCAGTACTTC
J gene: TRBJ2-7
D gene: .
clone size: .
V gene: TRBV20-1

CDR3 protein: CASSLVTVQETQYF
CDR3 DNA: TGTGCCAGCAGTTTGGTGACAGTCCAAGAGACCCAGTACTTC
J gene: TRBJ2-5
D gene: .
clone size: once
V gene: TRBV28

CDR3 protein: CASSLWQGHGYTF
CDR3 DNA: TGTGCCAGCAGCTTATGGCAGGGCCATGGCTACACCTTC
J gene: TRBJ1-2
D gene: .
clone size: .
V gene: TRBV7-8

CDR3 protein: CASSKEPRRGWWEDTQYF
CDR3 DNA: TGTGCCAGCAGCAAAGAGCCACGGAGGGGCTGGTGGGAAGATACGCAGTATTTT
J gene: TRBJ2-3
D gene: .
clone size: .
V gene: TRBV21-1

CDR3 protein: CASSLTVQDTQYF
CDR3 DNA: TGCGCCAGCAGCTTGACTGTTCAGGATACGCAGTATTTT
J gene: TRBJ2-3
D gene: .
clone size: .
V gene: TRBV5-1

CDR3 protein: CASSYLHSYGYTF
CDR3 DNA: TGTGCCAGCAGTTACCTGCACAGTTATGGCTACACCTTC
J gene: TRBJ1-2
D gene: .
clone size: few
V gene: TRBV6-5

CDR3 protein: CASSQDLGPYEQYF
CDR3 DNA: TGCGCCAGCAGCCAAGATCTCGGACCCTACGAGCAGTACTTC
J gene: TRBJ2-7
D gene: .
clone size: .
V gene: TRBV4-3

CDR3 protein: CAWSVTQGRYYGYTF
CDR3 DNA: TGTGCCTGGAGTGTAACACAGGGCCGGTACTATGGCTACACCTTC
J gene: TRBJ1-2
D gene: .
clone size: few
V gene: TRBV30

CDR3 protein: CAISEPGPEAFF
CDR3 DNA: TGTGCCATCAGTGAGCCAGGGCCTGAAGCTTTCTTT
J gene: TRBJ1-1
D gene: .
clone size: .
V gene: TRBV10-3

CDR3 protein: CASSLGASGYEQYF
CDR3 DNA: TGTGCCAGCAGCTTAGGAGCTAGCGGGTACGAGCAGTACTTC
J gene: TRBJ2-7
D gene: TRBD2
clone size: .
V gene: TRBV7-2

CDR3 protein: CASRTSGRASYNEQFF
CDR3 DNA: TGTGCCAGCAGAACTAGCGGGAGGGCCTCCTACAATGAGCAGTTCTTC
J gene: TRBJ2-1
D gene: TRBD2
clone size: few
V gene: TRBV28

CDR3 protein: CASSLDRDGQPQHF
CDR3 DNA: TGTGCCAGCAGCCTAGACAGGGACGGTCAGCCCCAGCATTTT
J gene: TRBJ1-5
D gene: TRBD1
clone size: .
V gene: TRBV9

CDR3 protein: CSGTRPTGSDTQYF
CDR3 DNA: TGCAGCGGGACCCGCCCAACAGGGAGCGATACGCAGTATTTT
J gene: TRBJ2-3
D gene: .
clone size: .
V gene: TRBV29-1

CDR3 protein: CASSERSNSYNEQFF
CDR3 DNA: TGTGCCAGCAGTGAGCGGTCCAACTCCTACAATGAGCAGTTCTTC
J gene: TRBJ2-1
D gene: .
clone size: .
V gene: TRBV6-4

CDR3 protein: CASSMDRLNTEAFF
CDR3 DNA: TGTGCCAGTAGTATGGACAGATTGAACACTGAAGCTTTCTTT
J gene: TRBJ1-1
D gene: .
clone size: .
V gene: TRBV19

CDR3 protein: CASSQGGTEVSYGYTF
CDR3 DNA: TGCGCCAGCAGCCAAGGCGGGACAGAAGTCTCCTATGGCTACACCTTC
J gene: TRBJ1-2
D gene: TRBD1
clone size: .
V gene: TRBV4-1

CDR3 protein: CASSETGSSYNEQFF
CDR3 DNA: TGTGCCAGCAGCGAGACAGGGAGCTCCTACAATGAGCAGTTCTTC
J gene: TRBJ2-1
D gene: TRBD1
clone size: .
V gene: TRBV7-2

CDR3 protein: CASSTLAGADETQYF
CDR3 DNA: TGTGCCAGCAGCACCCTAGCGGGAGCGGATGAGACCCAGTACTTC
J gene: TRBJ2-5
D gene: TRBD2
clone size: .
V gene: TRBV28

CDR3 protein: CASSQNSYEQYF
CDR3 DNA: TGTGCCAGCAGCCAAAACAGCTACGAGCAGTACTTC
J gene: TRBJ2-7
D gene: .
clone size: few
V gene: TRBV7-9

CDR3 protein: CAWSVQGPLLRGEQFF
CDR3 DNA: TGTGCCTGGAGTGTACAGGGTCCCCTCCTCCGGGGTGAGCAGTTCTTC
J gene: TRBJ2-1
D gene: .
clone size: .
V gene: TRBV30

CDR3 protein: CASSQSDREGANVLTF
CDR3 DNA: TGCGCCAGCAGTCAGTCTGACAGGGAAGGGGCCAACGTCCTGACTTTC
J gene: TRBJ2-6
D gene: TRBD1
clone size: few
V gene: TRBV23-1

CDR3 protein: CASSSGNEQFF
CDR3 DNA: TGTGCCAGCAGCTCTGGGAATGAGCAGTTCTTC
J gene: TRBJ2-1
D gene: .
clone size: .
V gene: TRBV11-2

CDR3 protein: CASSIKAGPTYEQYF
CDR3 DNA: TGTGCCAGTAGTATTAAGGCAGGGCCAACCTACGAGCAGTACTTC
J gene: TRBJ2-7
D gene: .
clone size: .
V gene: TRBV19

CDR3 protein: CASSGQGQETQYF
CDR3 DNA: TGTGCCAGCAGTGGACAGGGCCAAGAGACCCAGTACTTC
J gene: TRBJ2-5
D gene: TRBD1
clone size: once
V gene: TRBV2

CDR3 protein: CASSFRGAGTEAFF
CDR3 DNA: TGTGCCAGCAGCTTCCGGGGCGCGGGCACTGAAGCTTTCTTT
J gene: TRBJ1-1
D gene: .
clone size: once
V gene: TRBV7-2

CDR3 protein: CASSYTGLPYEQYF
CDR3 DNA: TGTGCCAGCAGCTATACAGGGTTGCCCTACGAGCAGTACTTC
J gene: TRBJ2-7
D gene: .
clone size: .
V gene: TRBV5-6

CDR3 protein: CASSLRLADQETQYF
CDR3 DNA: TGTGCCAGCAGCCTCAGACTAGCGGATCAAGAGACCCAGTACTTC
J gene: TRBJ2-5
D gene: TRBD2
clone size: .
V gene: TRBV7-6

CDR3 protein: CASSFVLRSPAYGYTF
CDR3 DNA: TGTGCCAGCAGCTTCGTTTTACGGAGTCCCGCCTATGGCTACACCTTC
J gene: TRBJ1-2
D gene: .
clone size: .
V gene: TRBV7-2

CDR3 protein: CASSKRGQATEAFF
CDR3 DNA: TGTGCCAGCAGTAAACGCGGACAGGCCACTGAAGCTTTCTTT
J gene: TRBJ1-1
D gene: TRBD1
clone size: few
V gene: TRBV25-1

CDR3 protein: CASGSAIETALHF
CDR3 DNA: TGTGCCAGCGGAAGTGCTATCGAAACGGCCCTCCACTTT
J gene: TRBJ1-6
D gene: .
clone size: .
V gene: TRBV6-1

CDR3 protein: CASSLAGEPSYEQYF
CDR3 DNA: TGTGCCAGTAGTTTAGCGGGAGAGCCCTCCTACGAGCAGTACTTC
J gene: TRBJ2-7
D gene: TRBD2
clone size: .
V gene: TRBV19

CDR3 protein: CASRRAGGGEKLFF
CDR3 DNA: TGTGCCAGCAGACGGGCAGGAGGGGGGGAAAAACTGTTTTTT
J gene: TRBJ1-4
D gene: .
clone size: .
V gene: TRBV2

CDR3 protein: CASSPTGFEQYF
CDR3 DNA: TGTGCCAGCAGCCCAACAGGGTTCGAGCAGTACTTC
J gene: TRBJ2-7
D gene: .
clone size: .
V gene: TRBV7-9

CDR3 protein: CASSPATSGRAPGELFF
CDR3 DNA: TGTGCCAGCAGCCCAGCTACTAGCGGGAGGGCCCCCGGGGAGCTGTTTTTT
J gene: TRBJ2-2
D gene: TRBD2
clone size: .
V gene: TRBV5-4

CDR3 protein: CASCRANTIYF
CDR3 DNA: TGTGCCAGTTGCAGAGCGAACACCATATATTTT
J gene: TRBJ1-3
D gene: .
clone size: few
V gene: TRBV19

CDR3 protein: CASSLSIGHSRGETQYF
CDR3 DNA: TGCGCCAGCAGCTTGAGTATTGGACACTCAAGAGGAGAGACCCAGTACTTC
J gene: TRBJ2-5
D gene: .
clone size: .
V gene: TRBV5-1

CDR3 protein: CASSKSSGRADTGELFF
CDR3 DNA: TGTGCCAGCAGCAAATCTAGCGGGAGGGCGGACACCGGGGAGCTGTTTTTT
J gene: TRBJ2-2
D gene: .
clone size: .
V gene: TRBV21-1

CDR3 protein: CAISVFGLVKPYNEQFF
CDR3 DNA: TGTGCCATCAGTGTGTTCGGCCTCGTAAAGCCCTACAATGAGCAGTTCTTC
J gene: TRBJ2-1
D gene: .
clone size: .
V gene: TRBV10-3

CDR3 protein: CASSLGTAVYEQYF
CDR3 DNA: TGTGCCAGCAGCTTAGGGACGGCTGTCTACGAGCAGTACTTC
J gene: TRBJ2-7
D gene: .
clone size: .
V gene: TRBV7-9

CDR3 protein: CAVQGLSSGNTIYF
CDR3 DNA: TGTGCCGTACAGGGCCTAAGCTCTGGAAACACCATATATTTT
J gene: TRBJ1-3
D gene: .
clone size: few
V gene: TRBV10-3

CDR3 protein: CASSGGTRLDTQYF
CDR3 DNA: TGTGCCAGCAGCGGCGGGACGCGCTTGGATACGCAGTATTTT
J gene: TRBJ2-3
D gene: .
clone size: .
V gene: TRBV5-8

CDR3 protein: CATGTDARVYGYTF
CDR3 DNA: TGTGCCACCGGGACGGACGCCAGGGTTTATGGCTACACCTTC
J gene: TRBJ1-2
D gene: .
clone size: .
V gene: TRBV18

CDR3 protein: CASNPVGPSYEQYF
CDR3 DNA: TGTGCCAGCAACCCCGTGGGGCCGTCCTACGAGCAGTACTTC
J gene: TRBJ2-7
D gene: .
clone size: few
V gene: TRBV11-2

CDR3 protein: CATSRSGQGATYEQYF
CDR3 DNA: TGTGCCACCAGCAGGTCGGGACAGGGGGCAACCTACGAGCAGTACTTC
J gene: TRBJ2-7
D gene: TRBD1
clone size: .
V gene: TRBV15

CDR3 protein: CASSQETGGFYEQYF
CDR3 DNA: TGTGCCAGCTCACAAGAGACAGGGGGTTTCTACGAGCAGTACTTC
J gene: TRBJ2-7
D gene: TRBD1
clone size: .
V gene: TRBV18

CDR3 protein: CASSTGLAGENEQFF
CDR3 DNA: TGTGCCAGTAGTACGGGACTAGCGGGAGAGAATGAGCAGTTCTTC
J gene: TRBJ2-1
D gene: TRBD2
clone size: .
V gene: TRBV19

CDR3 protein: CASSTLITGVTGANVLTF
CDR3 DNA: TGTGCCAGCAGCACACTGATAACCGGGGTTACTGGGGCCAACGTCCTGACTTTC
J gene: TRBJ2-6
D gene: .
clone size: .
V gene: TRBV11-2

CDR3 protein: CASNEDTQYF
CDR3 DNA: TGTGCCAGCAACGAGGATACGCAGTATTTT
J gene: TRBJ2-3
D gene: .
clone size: .
V gene: TRBV5-5

CDR3 protein: CASSALVDEQFF
CDR3 DNA: TGTGCCAGCAGCGCTTTAGTTGATGAGCAGTTCTTC
J gene: TRBJ2-1
D gene: .
clone size: .
V gene: TRBV7-9

CDR3 protein: CSVEGGVHGYTF
CDR3 DNA: TGCAGCGTTGAAGGGGGGGTACATGGCTACACCTTC
J gene: TRBJ1-2
D gene: .
clone size: .
V gene: TRBV29-1